Below are 23 T cell receptor beta chains sequenced from a single sample in a study of human T cells and chemical hapten exposure. TCRdb used MiXCR to reprocess the RACE reads, holding one entry per CDR3 protein. The table has more than 85,000 distinct CDR3 sequences, under 40% seen once; the top ten hold about 2.9%. Time point given: patch test 3, about 24 weeks after DPC sensitization. Treatment in this sample: therapeutic diphenylcyclopropenone sensitization with weekly scalp DPC. The sample was whole blood, taken in connection with sensitization to the hapten diphenylcyclopropenone (DPC). These receptors were taken from a man aged 40-50 years with alopecia areata. Some clones in this sample may be carry-over from other donors' samples.

The CDR3 nucleotides read TGTGCCAGCAGCTTAGGGACAGGGCGGAATACGCAGTATTTT. It translates to CASSLGTGRNTQYF. V gene TRBV7-2 combines with J gene TRBJ2-3; 8 bases are a match to TRBD1. V trimming: 1 base; J trimming: 7 bases; junction bases outside the gene matches: 4. CDR3 length: 14 amino acids. Germline CDR1 SGHTA, CDR2 FQGNSA.

This clonotype was seen only once. The chain links TRBV10-2 to TRBJ2-3; the D is unclear. Germline assignment: CDR1 WSHSY and CDR2 SAAADI. V shed 2 bases and J shed 4 bases, with 7 bases lying between them. The CDR3 spans 13 residues. The CDR3 loop is CASSERKADTQYF. CDR3 nucleotides: TGCGCCAGCAGTGAGCGGAAGGCAGATACGCAGTATTTT.

A single count supports this clonotype. The genes are TRBV7-9 and TRBJ2-5; a weak D match, TRBD1 (5 bases). This CDR3 has 14 residues. With 1 base removed from V and 1 base from J, the gap between germline ends came to 7 bases. The germline CDR1 and CDR2 sequences are SEHNR and FQNEAQ (reference sequence). CDR3: CASSLVGAQETQYF. The CDR3 DNA is TGTGCCAGCAGCTTAGTTGGGGCCCAAGAGACCCAGTACTTC.

This clonotype was observed a handful of times. The rearrangement links TRBV6-1 to TRBJ2-3; 10 bases are a match to TRBD2. Trimming took 1 base from V and 5 from J; bases not matched to a gene: 9. The germline V gene has CDR1 MNHNS and CDR2 SASEGT. The CDR3 is 17 residues long. The CDR3 sequence: CASSEEPLAGVKDTQYF. As DNA, the CDR3 is TGTGCCAGCAGTGAAGAGCCCCTAGCGGGAGTTAAAGATACGCAGTATTTT.

This clonotype was counted between two and nine times. The chain joins TRBV28 to TRBJ2-3; D may correspond to TRBD1 or TRBD2 (5 bases each). Germline assignment: CDR1 MDHEN and CDR2 SYDVKM. CDR3 size: 12 residues. Trimming took off 4 bases at V and 7 bases at J, with 9 bases between the two ends. CDR3 sequence (DNA): TGTGCCAGCAGTTCGGGGCCCAATACGCAGTATTTT. It specifies CASSSGPNTQYF.

The CDR3: CASNLGPGPGCQETQYF. The CDR3 coding sequence is TGTGCCAGCAACCTAGGCCCCGGGCCTGGCTGCCAGGAGACCCAGTACTTC. This chain uses TRBV12-3 or TRBV12-4 with TRBJ2-5, with unresolved D. The CDR3 consists of 17 residues. Trimming took 7 bases from V and 5 from J, leaving 26 bases between them.

The chain recombines TRBV18 with TRBJ1-2; 7 nucleotides agree with TRBD1. CDR3 size: 13 residues. Per germline, CDR1 KGHSH and CDR2 LQKENI. Trimming took 3 bases from V and 8 from J; bases not matched to a gene: 6. In nucleotides, the CDR3 is TGTGCCAGCTCACCTAGAACAGGGGAGGGCTACACCTTC. Translation: CASSPRTGEGYTF.

Comments on this clonotype: One junction end does not reproduce the germline sequence, and a read error may be involved. This chain joins TRBV4-3 and TRBJ1-2; D call uncertain. This CDR3 has 14 amino acids. Germline values: CDR1 LGHNA, CDR2 YSLEER. The CDR3 region has the DNA TGCGCCAGCAGCCAAGATAGTACAATCGCGGGCTACAACTTC. As protein: CASSQDSTIAGYNF.

V usage is TRBV28 and J usage is TRBJ2-7; 8 nucleotides line up with TRBD1. CDR1 is MDHEN and CDR2 is SYDVKM in the germline V gene. V was clipped by 4 bases and J by 5 bases; unmatched bases: 13. CDR3 length: 16 residues. CDR3 amino acids: CASSSSRYRGSHEQYF. CDR3 coding DNA: TGTGCCAGCAGTTCGTCAAGGTACAGGGGGTCCCACGAGCAGTACTTC.

The V gene is TRBV11-2, the J gene TRBJ2-7; 9 bases fit TRBD1. Germline CDR1 is SGHAT and CDR2 is FQNNGV. The V and J ends lost 1 base and 6 bases, in that order; junction bases with no gene match: 1. This CDR3 is 13 amino acids long. CDR3 nucleotides: TGTGCCAGCAGCTTAGGGGACAGGGCCGAGCAGTACTTC. This translates into CASSLGDRAEQYF.

This chain joins TRBV12-3 or TRBV12-4 and TRBJ2-7, with D possibly TRBD1 on 6 matching bases. V was trimmed by 1 base and J by 7 bases, leaving 14 bases between them. This CDR3 comprises 14 residues. This CDR3 reads CASSLGGPLGEQYF. Written as DNA, the CDR3 is TGTGCCAGCAGTTTAGGGGGGCCTCTTGGGGAGCAGTACTTC.

V gene TRBV6-2 or TRBV6-3 combines with J gene TRBJ2-5; 9 bases map to TRBD2. The CDR3 is 16 amino acids. The junction had 6 bases not matched to a gene; V was cut back by 2 bases and J by 2 bases. Germline V CDR1 and CDR2: MNHEY, SVGEGT. CDR3 region: CASSYILAGFQETQYF. The CDR3 region has the DNA TGTGCCAGCAGTTACATCCTAGCGGGATTTCAAGAGACCCAGTACTTC.

This chain uses TRBV7-4 with TRBJ2-7, with D perhaps TRBD2 (5 bases). The germline V gene has CDR1 SGHVT and CDR2 SQSDAQ. V was shortened by 7 bases and J by 3 bases, with 19 bases between the two germline ends. CDR3 length equals 15 residues. The DNA of the CDR3 is TGTGCCAGCAACACTGAGCCGGACTTGAGCTACGAGCAGTACGTC. Translating gives CASNTEPDLSYEQYV.

The chain combines TRBV20-1 with TRBJ2-3; D is unclear. The CDR3 extends over 15 amino acids. V lost 0 bases and J lost 0, with 10 bases in between. Germline V gene lookup returns CDR1 DFQATT and CDR2 SNEGSKA (reference sequence). The CDR3 spells CSARDTRRSTDTQYF. The DNA of the CDR3 is TGCAGTGCTAGAGATACCCGTAGGAGCACAGATACGCAGTATTTT.

In DNA, the CDR3 is TGCAGCGCCAGGACTAGCGGGAGAAGGGAGCAGTTCTTC. Protein sequence: CSARTSGRREQFF. This chain joins TRBV29-1 and TRBJ2-1; 13 nucleotides line up with TRBD2. CDR1 is SQVTM, CDR2 ANQGSEA, per germline. The ends lost 7 bases at V and 10 bases at J; junction bases unmatched: 7. The CDR3 covers 13 residues.

The chain carries TRBV7-2 and TRBJ2-7; D is perhaps TRBD1 (6 bases). Germline V gives CDR1 SGHTA, CDR2 FQGNSA. V lost 5 bases and J lost 4, with 9 bases in between. The CDR3 consists of 12 residues. The CDR3 reads CASSPTGYEQYV. In DNA form, the CDR3 reads TGTGCCAGCAGCCCTACAGGGTACGAGCAGTACGTC.

This rearrangement joins TRBV29-1 to TRBJ1-2, with a tentative D call TRBD1 (5 bases). The germline CDR1 and CDR2 sequences are SQVTM and ANQGSEA. The germline V and J ends were trimmed by 4 bases and 4 bases, with 16 bases remaining between them. This CDR3 is 14 amino acids long. Written as DNA, the CDR3 is TGCAGCGTTGGCAGGGCGAGTCGGGTCTATGGCTACACCTTC. The encoded protein is CSVGRASRVYGYTF.

This clonotype was seen more than once but under ten times. The J gene is TRBJ2-1, the V gene TRBV6-5, with TRBD2 matching 10 bases. V shed 6 bases and J 0 bases; nucleotides not matched to a gene: 2. CDR3 length: 15 amino acids. CDR1 is MNHEY and CDR2 is SVGAGI in the germline V gene. The CDR3 DNA is TGTGCCAGCAGAGGACTAGCGGTCTCCTACAATGAGCAGTTCTTC. It specifies CASRGLAVSYNEQFF.

V is TRBV6-2 or TRBV6-3 and J is TRBJ2-1, with 11 bases lining up with TRBD2. Germline lookup yields CDR1 MNHEY and CDR2 SVGEGT. The CDR3 has 16 residues. Trimming cost V 7 bases and J 7 bases; bases outside gene matches: 12. CDR3 coding DNA: TGTGCCAGCATCCCCGGACTAGCGGGCCGAGAAAATGAGCAGTTCTTC. It translates to CASIPGLAGRENEQFF.

This chain connects TRBV6-2 or TRBV6-3 to TRBJ1-1, with 8 positions matching TRBD1. The junction had 9 bases not matched to a gene; V was cut back by 6 bases and J by 3 bases. The germline gives CDR1 MNHEY, CDR2 SVGEGT. CDR3 length equals 15 residues. DNA of the CDR3: TGTGCCAGCAGGCTACACAGGGGGACGGACACTGAAGCTTTCTTT. Protein sequence: CASRLHRGTDTEAFF.

There are a few counts of this clonotype. The V call is TRBV9, the J call TRBJ1-6; 7 bases match TRBD1. The trim removed 3 bases at V and 9 bases at J, leaving 6 bases unmatched. CDR3 length equals 14 residues. Germline V gives CDR1 SGDLS, CDR2 YYNGEE. The CDR3, as DNA: TGTGCCAGCAGCGAGACCAGGGGGTTTTCACCCCTCCACTTT. Protein sequence: CASSETRGFSPLHF. Together with reference TRBV9 and TRBJ1-6, the CDR3 gives the full variable domain: DSGVTQTPKHLITATGQRVTLRCSPRSGDLSVYWYQQSLDQGLQFLIQYYNGEERAKGNILERFSAQQFPDLHSELNLSSLELGDSALYFCASSETRGFSPLHFGNGTRLTVT.

With respect to this clonotype: A junction boundary mismatches the germline segment, possibly from a read error. CDR3 sequence reads: CVSSLGTKAPYNEQFF. In DNA, the CDR3 is TGTGTCAGCAGCTTAGGGACTAAGGCACCCTACAATGAGCAGTTCTTC. The chain uses TRBV7-2 and TRBJ2-1; 7 bases line up with TRBD2. CDR3 length: 16 residues. Germline values: CDR1 SGHTA, CDR2 FQGNSA.

This clonotype has only a few counts. This sequence joins TRBV12-3 or TRBV12-4 and TRBJ1-1; 10 bases are a match to TRBD1. This CDR3 comprises 17 residues. The trim removed 5 bases at V and 0 bases at J, leaving 9 bases unmatched. The CDR3 loop reads CASSPGQGIAMNTEAFF. CDR3 in DNA: TGTGCCAGCAGTCCGGGACAGGGGATCGCAATGAACACTGAAGCTTTCTTT.